These 31 T cell receptor beta chains were all obtained from the same sample, sequenced in a study of blood T cell repertoires in COVID-19. Repertoires were generated with immunoSEQ multiplex PCR, while TCRdb's copy carries only in-frame clones and drops some. This table has some 180,000 clones, roughly 79% appearing once. The sample consisted of peripheral blood. Receptors were obtained from a woman in her thirties or forties with COVID-19, enrolled during active disease.

The chain uses TRBV7-6 and TRBJ2-7; no definite D call. Germline V gene lookup returns CDR1 SGHVS and CDR2 FNYEAQ. Deletions cut 3 bases from V and 6 bases from J, with 9 bases between. There are 12 residues in the CDR3. CDR3 protein: CASSFLGGEQYF. Written as DNA, the CDR3 is TGTGCCAGCAGCTTCTTAGGCGGCGAGCAGTACTTC.

This rearrangement joins TRBV7-8 to TRBJ2-1; unclear D gene. Germline loops: CDR1 SGHVS, CDR2 FQNEAQ. Trimming stripped 4 bases from V and 5 bases from J, with 9 bases between. The CDR3 runs 13 residues. DNA of the CDR3: TGTGCCAGCAGCTCACACTACAACAATGAGCAGTTCTTC. Translating gives CASSSHYNNEQFF.

The V gene is TRBV6-5, the J gene TRBJ2-7; D may be TRBD2 (5 bases). This CDR3 has 13 residues. Per germline, CDR1 MNHEY and CDR2 SVGAGI. The ends were cut back, 3 bases at V and 6 bases at J, with 12 bases in the middle. CDR3 amino acids: CASSYTNRGEQYF. The CDR3 region has the DNA TGTGCCAGCAGTTATACCAATCGGGGCGAGCAGTACTTC.

The chain joins TRBV9 to TRBJ1-2; no definite D call. The length of the CDR3 is 14 residues. V lost 2 bases to trimming and J lost 8 bases, with 16 bases between them. Germline assignment: CDR1 SGDLS and CDR2 YYNGEE. The CDR3, as DNA: TGTGCCAGCAGCGTCGCCGACTACCTTGGAGGCTACACCTTC. Protein: CASSVADYLGGYTF.

The sample holds a few counts of this clone. The V call is TRBV11-2, the J call TRBJ2-5; TRBD1 agrees at 7 bases. Germline V gives CDR1 SGHAT, CDR2 FQNNGV. CDR3 length: 17 residues. V was pared by 0 bases and J by 6 bases, with 13 bases of the junction left unmatched. In DNA, the CDR3 is TGTGCCAGCAGCTTAGATTGGGCCCGACAGGGAAGGCAGACCCAGTACTTC. Translating it yields CASSLDWARQGRQTQYF.

This sequence joins TRBV15 and TRBJ1-6; D is ambiguous. Germline V lookup: CDR1 LNHNV, CDR2 YYDKDF (reference sequence). Trimming removed 5 bases at V and 10 bases at J, with 15 bases between. This CDR3 comprises 14 residues. The CDR3 loop reads CATSARRGKSPLHF. As DNA, the CDR3 is TGTGCCACCAGCGCCCGGCGGGGTAAATCACCCCTCCACTTT.

The rearrangement links TRBV4-1 to TRBJ2-5; 8 bases line up with TRBD1. V lost 0 bases to trimming and J lost 0 bases; unmatched junction nucleotides: 18. Germline V gene data show CDR1 as MGHRA and CDR2 as YSYEKL. There are 21 residues in the CDR3. The CDR3 nucleotides read TGCGCCAGCAGCCAAGAAACGTCGCGGGGAGGACAGGGTCCCAACCAAGAGACCCAGTACTTC. It translates to CASSQETSRGGQGPNQETQYF.

The rearrangement joins TRBV2 to TRBJ2-7; a weak D match, TRBD1 (8 bases). The CDR3 sequence is 15 residues long. Germline assignment: CDR1 SNHLY and CDR2 FYNNEI. V lost 5 bases and J 6 bases, leaving 20 bases between the germline ends. Written as DNA, the CDR3 is TGTGCCAGCAGTCAGGGGGCACGGGAGGAGGTCGAGCAGTACGTC. Its translation: CASSQGAREEVEQYV.

V and J are TRBV4-2 and TRBJ2-3; D is unresolved. The V gene lost 0 bases and the J gene lost 1 base, with 5 bases spanning the gap. CDR3 size: 14 residues. Germline-derived CDR1 and CDR2 are LGHNA and YNFKEQ. The CDR3 DNA is TGTGCCAGCAGCCAAGATTCTCGCACAGATACGCAGTATTTT. Amino acids: CASSQDSRTDTQYF.

This sequence joins TRBV2 and TRBJ2-5, with 11 nucleotides matching TRBD2. Germline CDR1 and CDR2: SNHLY and FYNNEI. The CDR3 consists of 16 residues. Trimming removed 2 bases from V and 5 bases from J; junction bases left unmatched: 7. CDR3 nucleotide sequence: TGTGCCAGCAGTGAAACCCCACTAGCGGGAGTGGAGACCCAGTACTTC. This translates into CASSETPLAGVETQYF. Combining the CDR3 with reference TRBV2 and TRBJ2-5 gives the whole variable domain EPEVTQTPSHQVTQMGQEVILRCVPISNHLYFYWYRQILGQKVEFLVSFYNNEISEKSEIFDDQFSVERPDGSNFTLKIRSTKLEDSAMYFCASSETPLAGVETQYFGPGTRLLVL.

This chain connects TRBV5-1 to TRBJ2-7, with 8 bases lining up with TRBD2. Unmatched junction bases numbered 5, after V lost 2 bases and J lost 4 bases. The V gene's germline CDR1 is SGHRS and CDR2 YFSETQ. This CDR3 contains 14 residues. CDR3 amino acids: CASSFSTGGYEQYF. DNA for the CDR3: TGCGCCAGCAGCTTCTCAACGGGAGGGTACGAGCAGTACTTC.

This chain connects TRBV2 to TRBJ2-7; a possible D gene is TRBD1 (6 bases). The CDR3 runs 14 residues. Germline-derived CDR1 and CDR2 are SNHLY and FYNNEI. Deletions cut 1 base from V and 2 bases from J, with 9 bases between. The CDR3: CASSEVYRAYEQYV. The CDR3 DNA reads as TGTGCCAGCAGTGAAGTTTACAGGGCCTACGAGCAGTACGTC.

This clone was picked up a small number of times. This chain links TRBV6-2 or TRBV6-3 with TRBJ2-5; D gene uncertain. There are 13 residues in the CDR3. Germline lookup yields CDR1 MNHEY and CDR2 SVGEGT. Trimming removed 4 bases from V and 5 bases from J, with 11 bases in between. CDR3 coding DNA: TGTGCCAGCAGTTTCGGTTCGCTCGAGACCCAGTACTTC. This translates into CASSFGSLETQYF.

This chain links TRBV28 with TRBJ2-5; 8 nucleotides align to TRBD1. Unmatched junction bases numbered 4, after V lost 3 bases and J lost 4 bases. This CDR3 is 14 amino acids long. CDR1 is MDHEN, CDR2 SYDVKM, per germline. CDR3 loop: CASSLDRVIETQYF. The CDR3 coding sequence is TGTGCCAGCAGTTTGGACAGGGTGATAGAGACCCAGTACTTC.

V usage is TRBV20-1 and J usage is TRBJ2-1; no firm D call. V lost 6 bases and J 9 bases, leaving 12 bases between the germline ends. Germline V gene data show CDR1 as DFQATT and CDR2 as SNEGSKA (reference sequence). The length of the CDR3 is 11 residues. The CDR3 spells CSARPVGEQFF. The CDR3 coding sequence is TGCAGTGCCAGGCCCGTGGGTGAGCAGTTCTTC.

The chain carries TRBV6-6 and TRBJ2-5; 9 nucleotides line up with TRBD1. The germline V gene has CDR1 MNHNY and CDR2 SVGAGI (reference sequence). After removal of 6 bases from V and 6 bases from J, the junction contained 11 bases not matched to a gene. The CDR3 runs 15 residues. The CDR3 bases are TGTGCCAGCAGCCAGGGACAGGGTGGGGCTAAGACCCAGTACTTC. Its translation: CASSQGQGGAKTQYF.

In this sample, this clone turned up once. The chain uses TRBV27 and TRBJ1-4, with TRBD1 identical over 8 bases. The J segment lost 5 bases and the V segment lost 5 bases, leaving 10 bases of the junction unmatched. CDR1 is MNHEY, CDR2 SMNVEV, per germline (reference sequence). This CDR3 is 16 amino acids long. The CDR3 sequence: CASSPKPGQANEKLFF. The CDR3 nucleotides are TGTGCCAGCAGTCCAAAGCCGGGACAGGCCAATGAAAAACTGTTTTTT.

The chain joins TRBV5-6 to TRBJ1-1; TRBD1 matches 10 bases. The CDR3 sequence is 14 residues long. Germline V CDR1 and CDR2: SGHDT, YYEEEE. With 5 bases clipped from V and 0 bases from J, the junction kept 1 base outside the gene matches. The CDR3: CASRTGGLNTEAFF. The CDR3 nucleotides read TGTGCCAGCAGGACAGGGGGCCTGAACACTGAAGCTTTCTTT.

This CDR3 reads CASSPDRDGRATNEKLFF. For the CDR3, the DNA is TGTGCCAGCAGTCCCGACAGGGATGGAAGGGCAACTAATGAAAAACTGTTTTTT. The rearrangement links TRBV28 to TRBJ1-4; 7 nucleotides align to TRBD1. Germline CDR1 MDHEN, CDR2 SYDVKM. With V trimmed by 5 bases and J by 0 bases, 12 bases remained unmatched. CDR3 length: 18 amino acids. The whole variable domain, filled in from reference TRBV28 and TRBJ1-4, reads DVKVTQSSRYLVKRTGEKVFLECVQDMDHENMFWYRQDPGLGLRLIYFSYDVKMKEKGDIPEGYSVSREKKERFSLILESASTNQTSMYLCASSPDRDGRATNEKLFFGSGTQLSVL.

The V call is TRBV3-1 (or the pseudogene TRBV3-2), the J call TRBJ2-7; 7 bases are shared with TRBD2. The germline V gene has CDR1 LGHDT and CDR2 YNNKEL (reference sequence). After removal of 1 base from V and 6 bases from J, the junction contained 6 bases not matched to a gene. CDR3 length: 14 amino acids. CDR3 bases: TGTGCCAGCAGCCAAGGGTCTAGCGGATCCGAGCAGTACGTC. This gives the protein CASSQGSSGSEQYV.

This chain uses TRBV18 with TRBJ1-5; perhaps TRBD1 as D (6 bases). The CDR3 is 17 amino acids. V lost 0 bases to trimming and J lost 5 bases, with 17 bases between them. Germline assignment: CDR1 KGHSH and CDR2 LQKENI. This CDR3 reads CASSPPGALGAHQPQHF. CDR3 nucleotides: TGTGCCAGCTCACCACCGGGGGCCCTGGGTGCCCATCAGCCCCAGCATTTT. The full variable domain, rest sourced from reference TRBV18 and TRBJ1-5, is NAGVMQNPRHLVRRRGQEARLRCSPMKGHSHVYWYRQLPEEGLKFMVYLQKENIIDESGMPKERFSAEFPKEGPSILRIQQVVRGDSAAYFCASSPPGALGAHQPQHFGDGTRLSIL.

The rearrangement joins TRBV7-9 to TRBJ2-2; D might be TRBD2 (5 bases). The CDR3 runs to 14 residues. The germline CDR1 and CDR2 sequences are SEHNR and FQNEAQ (reference sequence). V was clipped by 4 bases and J by 2 bases, with 8 bases between them. CDR3 in DNA: TGTGCCAGCAGCTCCCGGGGAAACACCGGGGAGCTGTTTTTT. Translated, it gives CASSSRGNTGELFF. The full variable domain, its missing parts supplied by reference TRBV7-9 and TRBJ2-2, is DTGVSQNPRHKITKRGQNVTFRCDPISEHNRLYWYRQTLGQGPEFLTYFQNEAQLEKSRLLSDRFSAERPKGSFSTLEIQRTEQGDSAMYLCASSSRGNTGELFFGEGSRLTVL.

V usage is TRBV29-1 and J usage is TRBJ2-7, with D perhaps TRBD2 (6 bases). Deletions cut 1 base from V and 0 bases from J, with 16 bases between. Germline CDR1 and CDR2: SQVTM and ANQGSEA. The CDR3 runs 16 residues. The DNA of the CDR3 is TGCAGCGTTGAAGTTATATCGGAGGGAAGCTCCTACGAGCAGTACTTC. Translated, it gives CSVEVISEGSSYEQYF.

The genes are TRBV6-5 and TRBJ1-2; D remains unclear. Germline CDR1 reads MNHEY; CDR2 reads SVGAGI. V lost 0 bases and J lost 8, with 13 bases in between. The CDR3 covers 14 residues. DNA of the CDR3: TGTGCCAGCAGTTACTCGGGTTCCAGGAGGGGCTACACCTTC. Residues: CASSYSGSRRGYTF.

This chain links TRBV18 with TRBJ2-1; 11 nucleotides match TRBD2. CDR1 KGHSH and CDR2 LQKENI come from the germline V gene. CDR3 size: 18 residues. With 6 bases clipped from V and 1 base from J, the junction kept 11 bases outside the gene matches. The CDR3 is CASSHTRTSGRSYNEQFF. As DNA, the CDR3 is TGTGCCAGCTCGCATACGAGGACTAGCGGGCGGTCCTACAATGAGCAGTTCTTC.

This clone was seen only once. The chain uses TRBV5-1 and TRBJ2-1; TRBD2 is a possible D gene (5 bases). Looked up from germline, CDR1 is SGHRS and CDR2 is YFSETQ. This CDR3 is built from 15 residues. V lost 0 bases to trimming and J lost 6 bases, with 13 bases between them. CDR3 amino acids: CASSLANWAGNEQFF. As DNA, the CDR3 is TGCGCCAGCAGCTTGGCCAATTGGGCGGGCAATGAGCAGTTCTTC. The full variable domain, in which reference TRBV5-1 and TRBJ2-1 provide the parts outside the CDR3, is KAGVTQTPRYLIKTRGQQVTLSCSPISGHRSVSWYQQTPGQGLQFLFEYFSETQRNKGNFPGRFSGRQFSNSRSEMNVSTLELGDSALYLCASSLANWAGNEQFFGPGTRLTVL.

V and J are TRBV7-2 and TRBJ2-1; the D is unclear. V was clipped by 7 bases and J by 4 bases, with 5 bases between them. CDR1 and CDR2 (germline): SGHTA, FQGNSA. This CDR3 has 11 amino acids. As DNA, the CDR3 is TGTGCCAGCACTAAGTACAATGAGCAGTTCTTC. Protein: CASTKYNEQFF.

V is TRBV19 and J is TRBJ2-1, with 14 bases lining up with TRBD2. The germline V gene encodes CDR1 LNHDA and CDR2 SQIVND (reference sequence). After removal of 1 base from V and 9 bases from J, the junction contained 11 bases not matched to a gene. This CDR3 region has 18 residues. CDR3 sequence (DNA): TGTGCCAGTAGTATAGCCACAAGGGGACTAGCGGGGGAGGGTGAGCAGTTCTTC. Its protein product is CASSIATRGLAGEGEQFF.

The V gene is TRBV7-9, the J gene TRBJ2-4; 11 nucleotides match TRBD1. The length of the CDR3 is 16 residues. Trimming removed 5 bases from V and 5 bases from J; junction bases left unmatched: 8. Germline V gene lookup returns CDR1 SEHNR and CDR2 FQNEAQ (reference sequence). The CDR3 DNA is TGTGCCAGCAGCAAACCACTGGGACAGGGGGAAAACATTCAGTACTTC. Protein sequence: CASSKPLGQGENIQYF.

This sequence joins TRBV7-6 and TRBJ2-1; 8 nucleotides match TRBD2. The CDR3 extends over 17 amino acids. Germline V gene lookup returns CDR1 SGHVS and CDR2 FNYEAQ. Losses at the gene ends were 1 base for V and 4 bases for J; bases not matched to a gene: 9. CDR3 bases: TGTGCCAGCAGCTTAGTGGCGGGAGGACGAACTTACAATGAGCAGTTCTTC. This sequence encodes CASSLVAGGRTYNEQFF.

This clone was seen a single time. A read error may be the cause here, since a much bigger clone is one base away. Other DNA sequences from this sample encode an identical CDR3 as well. V usage is TRBV7-9 and J usage is TRBJ2-5; no clear D. CDR1 and CDR2 (germline): SEHNR, FQNEAQ (reference sequence). This CDR3 contains 11 residues. The V and J ends lost 4 bases and 4 bases respectively, with 4 bases between them. CDR3 bases: TGTGCCAGCAGCTCGCGAGAGACCCAGTACTTC. This gives the protein CASSSRETQYF.